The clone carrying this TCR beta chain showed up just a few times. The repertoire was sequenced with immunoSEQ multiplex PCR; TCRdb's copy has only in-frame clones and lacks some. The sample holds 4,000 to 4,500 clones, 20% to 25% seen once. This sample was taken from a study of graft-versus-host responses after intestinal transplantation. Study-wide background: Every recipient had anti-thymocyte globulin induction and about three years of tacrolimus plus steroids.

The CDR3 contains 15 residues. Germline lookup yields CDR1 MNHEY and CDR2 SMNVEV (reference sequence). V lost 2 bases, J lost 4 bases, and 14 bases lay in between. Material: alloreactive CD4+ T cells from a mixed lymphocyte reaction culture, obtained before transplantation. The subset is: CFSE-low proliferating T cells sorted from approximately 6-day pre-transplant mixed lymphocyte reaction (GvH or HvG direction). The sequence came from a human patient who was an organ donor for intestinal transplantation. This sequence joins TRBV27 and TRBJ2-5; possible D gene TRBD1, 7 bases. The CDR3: CASSLRRDSRETQYF. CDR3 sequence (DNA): TGTGCCAGCAGTTTAAGGCGGGACAGCCGAGAGACCCAGTACTTC.